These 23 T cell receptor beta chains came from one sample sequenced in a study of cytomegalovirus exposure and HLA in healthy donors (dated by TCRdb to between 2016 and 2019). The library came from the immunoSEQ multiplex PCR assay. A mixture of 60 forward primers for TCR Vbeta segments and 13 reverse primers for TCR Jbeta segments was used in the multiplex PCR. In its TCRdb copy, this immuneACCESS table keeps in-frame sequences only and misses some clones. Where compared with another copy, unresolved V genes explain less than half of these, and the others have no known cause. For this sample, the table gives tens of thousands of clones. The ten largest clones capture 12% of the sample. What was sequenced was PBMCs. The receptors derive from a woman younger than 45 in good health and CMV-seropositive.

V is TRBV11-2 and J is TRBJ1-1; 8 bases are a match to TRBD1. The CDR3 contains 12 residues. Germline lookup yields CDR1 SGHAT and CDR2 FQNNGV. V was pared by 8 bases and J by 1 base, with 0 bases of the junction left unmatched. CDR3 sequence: CASGQGNTEAFF. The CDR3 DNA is TGTGCCAGCGGACAGGGGAACACTGAAGCTTTCTTT. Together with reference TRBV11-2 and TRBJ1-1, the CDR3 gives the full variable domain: EAGVAQSPRYKIIEKRQSVAFWCNPISGHATLYWYQQILGQGPKLLIQFQNNGVVDDSQLPKDRFSAERLKGVDSTLKIQPAKLEDSAVYLCASGQGNTEAFFGQGTRLTVV.

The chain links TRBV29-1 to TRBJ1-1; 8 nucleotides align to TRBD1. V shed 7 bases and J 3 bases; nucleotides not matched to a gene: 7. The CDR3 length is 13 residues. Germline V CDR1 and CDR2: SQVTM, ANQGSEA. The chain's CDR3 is CSAETGGDTEAFF. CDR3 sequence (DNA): TGCAGCGCCGAAACAGGGGGGGACACTGAAGCTTTCTTT.

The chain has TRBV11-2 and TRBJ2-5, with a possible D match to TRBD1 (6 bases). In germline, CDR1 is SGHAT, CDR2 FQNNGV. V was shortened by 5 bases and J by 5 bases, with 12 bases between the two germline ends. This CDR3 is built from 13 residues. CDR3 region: CASSATGLETQYF. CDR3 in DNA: TGTGCCAGCAGCGCTACAGGGTTGGAGACCCAGTACTTC.

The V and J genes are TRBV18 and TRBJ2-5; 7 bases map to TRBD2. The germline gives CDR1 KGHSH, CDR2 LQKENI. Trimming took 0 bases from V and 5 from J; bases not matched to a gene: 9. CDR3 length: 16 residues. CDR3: CASSPPGQRGGETQYF. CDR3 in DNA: TGTGCCAGCTCACCACCGGGCCAACGGGGAGGGGAGACCCAGTACTTC.

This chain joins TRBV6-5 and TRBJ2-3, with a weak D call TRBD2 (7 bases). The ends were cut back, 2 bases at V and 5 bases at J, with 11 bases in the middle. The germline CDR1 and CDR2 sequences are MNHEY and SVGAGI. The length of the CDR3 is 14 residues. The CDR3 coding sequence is TGTGCCAGCAGTTACGCGGGGGCCCAAGATACGCAGTATTTT. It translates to CASSYAGAQDTQYF.

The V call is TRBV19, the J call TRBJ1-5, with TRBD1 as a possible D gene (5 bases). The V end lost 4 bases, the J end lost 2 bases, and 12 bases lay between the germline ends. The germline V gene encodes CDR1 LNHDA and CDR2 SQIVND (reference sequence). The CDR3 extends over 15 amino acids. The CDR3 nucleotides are TGTGCCAGTAGTACCTATGCGGGGGGCAATCAGCCCCAGCATTTT. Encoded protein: CASSTYAGGNQPQHF.

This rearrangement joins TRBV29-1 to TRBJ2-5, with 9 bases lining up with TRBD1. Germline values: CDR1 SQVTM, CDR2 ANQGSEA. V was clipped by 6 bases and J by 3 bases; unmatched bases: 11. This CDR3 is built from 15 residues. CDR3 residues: CSVRGQGFGEETQYF. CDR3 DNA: TGCAGCGTGAGGGGACAGGGCTTCGGGGAAGAGACCCAGTACTTC.

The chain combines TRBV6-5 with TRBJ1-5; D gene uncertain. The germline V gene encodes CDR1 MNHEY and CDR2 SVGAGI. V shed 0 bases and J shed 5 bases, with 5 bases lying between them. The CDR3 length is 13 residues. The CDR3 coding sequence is TGTGCCAGCAGTTACTCCTACGATCAGCCCCAGCATTTT. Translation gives CASSYSYDQPQHF.

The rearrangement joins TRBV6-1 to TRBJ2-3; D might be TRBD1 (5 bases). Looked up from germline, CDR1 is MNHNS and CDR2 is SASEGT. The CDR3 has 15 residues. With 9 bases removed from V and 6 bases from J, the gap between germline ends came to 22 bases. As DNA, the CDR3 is TGTGCCAGTAACTACGCGTCAGGGCAAGGGGATACGCAGTATTTT. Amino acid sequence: CASNYASGQGDTQYF.

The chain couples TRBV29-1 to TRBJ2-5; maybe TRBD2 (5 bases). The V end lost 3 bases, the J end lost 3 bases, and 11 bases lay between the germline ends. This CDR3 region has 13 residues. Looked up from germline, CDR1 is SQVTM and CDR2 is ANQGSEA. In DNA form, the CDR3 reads TGCAGCGTTGATCTAGGACTCGAAGAGACCCAGTACTTC. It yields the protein CSVDLGLEETQYF.

This CDR3 reads CASSLLGGGPNTGELFF. The CDR3 DNA follows: TGTGCCAGCAGTTTATTGGGCGGGGGCCCGAACACCGGGGAGCTGTTTTTT. J is TRBJ2-2 and V is TRBV28, with D maybe TRBD2 (7 bases). The CDR3 has 17 amino acids. Per germline, CDR1 MDHEN and CDR2 SYDVKM. V shed 1 base and J shed 0 bases, with 12 bases lying between them.

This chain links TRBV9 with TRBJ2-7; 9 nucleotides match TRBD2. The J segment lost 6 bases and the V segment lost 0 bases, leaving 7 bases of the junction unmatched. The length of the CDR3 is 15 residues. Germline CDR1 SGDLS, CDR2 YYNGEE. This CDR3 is CASSVEMGLASEQYF. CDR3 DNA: TGTGCCAGCAGCGTAGAAATGGGACTAGCATCCGAGCAGTACTTC.

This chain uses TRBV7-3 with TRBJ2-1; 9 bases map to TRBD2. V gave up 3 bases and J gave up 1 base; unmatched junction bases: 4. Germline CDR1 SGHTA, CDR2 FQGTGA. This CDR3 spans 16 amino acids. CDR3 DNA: TGTGCCAGCAGCTTCGGGCTAGCGGGGTCCTACAATGAGCAGTTCTTC. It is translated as CASSFGLAGSYNEQFF.

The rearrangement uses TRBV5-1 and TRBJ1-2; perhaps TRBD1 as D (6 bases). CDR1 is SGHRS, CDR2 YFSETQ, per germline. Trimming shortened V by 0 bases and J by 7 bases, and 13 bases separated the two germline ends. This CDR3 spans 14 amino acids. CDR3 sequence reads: CASSLEPGAGGYTF. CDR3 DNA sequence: TGCGCCAGCAGCTTGGAGCCAGGGGCGGGTGGCTACACCTTC. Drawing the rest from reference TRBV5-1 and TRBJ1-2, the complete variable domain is KAGVTQTPRYLIKTRGQQVTLSCSPISGHRSVSWYQQTPGQGLQFLFEYFSETQRNKGNFPGRFSGRQFSNSRSEMNVSTLELGDSALYLCASSLEPGAGGYTFGSGTRLTVV.

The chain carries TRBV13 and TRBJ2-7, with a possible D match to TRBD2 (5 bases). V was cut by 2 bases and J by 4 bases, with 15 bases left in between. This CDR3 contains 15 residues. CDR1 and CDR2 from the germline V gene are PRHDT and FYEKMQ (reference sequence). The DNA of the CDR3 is TGTGCCAGCAGCTTAAGTGGTAACGGGAAGTACGAGCAGTACTTC. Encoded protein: CASSLSGNGKYEQYF.

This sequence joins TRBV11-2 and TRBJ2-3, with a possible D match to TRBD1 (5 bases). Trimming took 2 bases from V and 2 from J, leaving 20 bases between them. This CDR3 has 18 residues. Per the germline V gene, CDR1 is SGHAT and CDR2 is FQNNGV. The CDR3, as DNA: TGTGCCAGCAGCTTATTTGGCTTAGGGGCCCGAGACACAGATACGCAGTATTTT. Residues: CASSLFGLGARDTDTQYF.

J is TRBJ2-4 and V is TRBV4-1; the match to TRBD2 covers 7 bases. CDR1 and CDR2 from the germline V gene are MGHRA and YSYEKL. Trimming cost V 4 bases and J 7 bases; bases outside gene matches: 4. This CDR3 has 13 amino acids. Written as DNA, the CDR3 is TGCGCCAGCAGCCGGAGGGAGGGGAACATTCAGTACTTC. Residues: CASSRREGNIQYF.

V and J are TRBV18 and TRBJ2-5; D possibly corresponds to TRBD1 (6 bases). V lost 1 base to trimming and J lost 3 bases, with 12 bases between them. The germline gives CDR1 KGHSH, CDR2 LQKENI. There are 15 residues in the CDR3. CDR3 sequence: CASSPHQGPEETQYF. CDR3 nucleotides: TGTGCCAGCTCACCACATCAGGGGCCCGAAGAGACCCAGTACTTC.

CDR3 in DNA: TGTGCCAGCAAGACAGGGTTCGGGGAGCTGTTTTTT. Its protein is CASKTGFGELFF. This rearrangement joins TRBV7-9 to TRBJ2-2; 7 bases match TRBD1. CDR1 is SEHNR, CDR2 FQNEAQ, per germline (reference sequence). V trimming: 7 bases; J trimming: 7 bases; junction bases outside the gene matches: 3. This CDR3 is built from 12 residues.

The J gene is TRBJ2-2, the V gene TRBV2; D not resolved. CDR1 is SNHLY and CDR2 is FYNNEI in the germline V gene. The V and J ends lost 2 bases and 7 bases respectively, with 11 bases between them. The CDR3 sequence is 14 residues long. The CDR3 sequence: CASSERLGNGELFF. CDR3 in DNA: TGTGCCAGCAGTGAACGGCTAGGTAACGGGGAGCTGTTTTTT.

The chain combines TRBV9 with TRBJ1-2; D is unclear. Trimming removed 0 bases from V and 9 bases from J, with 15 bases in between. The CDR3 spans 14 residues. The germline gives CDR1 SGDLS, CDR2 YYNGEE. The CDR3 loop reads CASSVAVQTGSYTF. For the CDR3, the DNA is TGTGCCAGCAGCGTAGCCGTTCAAACCGGTAGCTACACCTTC.

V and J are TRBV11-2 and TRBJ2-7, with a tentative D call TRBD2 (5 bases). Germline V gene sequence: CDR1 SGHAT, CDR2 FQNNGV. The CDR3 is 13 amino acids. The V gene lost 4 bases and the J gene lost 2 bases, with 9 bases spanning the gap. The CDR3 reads CASSWSAAYEQYF. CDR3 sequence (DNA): TGTGCCAGCAGCTGGTCAGCGGCCTACGAGCAGTACTTC.

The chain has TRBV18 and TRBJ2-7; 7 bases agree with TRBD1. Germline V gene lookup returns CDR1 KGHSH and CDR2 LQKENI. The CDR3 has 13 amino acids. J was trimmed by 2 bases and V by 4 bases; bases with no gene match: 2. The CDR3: CASSRGQTYEQYF. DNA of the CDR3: TGTGCCAGCTCACGGGGACAGACCTACGAGCAGTACTTC. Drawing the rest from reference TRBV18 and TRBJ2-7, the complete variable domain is NAGVMQNPRHLVRRRGQEARLRCSPMKGHSHVYWYRQLPEEGLKFMVYLQKENIIDESGMPKERFSAEFPKEGPSILRIQQVVRGDSAAYFCASSRGQTYEQYFGPGTRLTVT.